A single sample gave rise to the 22 T cell receptor beta chains below, sequenced in a study of cytomegalovirus exposure and HLA in healthy donors. The primer mix had 60 Vbeta and 13 Jbeta primers. Here immunoSEQ multiplex PCR was the method, and the copy in TCRdb shows in-frame clones only, minus some. The sample has about 130,000 clones; around three quarters are singletons. The sequenced sample consisted of PBMCs. The receptors shown here come from a man in his thirties or forties in good health and CMV-seronegative.

This chain links TRBV5-1 with TRBJ2-5; 11 bases fit TRBD2. The J call may be incorrect, as the DNA end agrees better with TRBJ2-7. Germline V gene data show CDR1 as SGHRS and CDR2 as YFSETQ. CDR3 length: 15 residues. The DNA for the CDR3 is TGCGCCAGCAGCTCTCTGGGACTAGCGGTTGTCGAGCAGTACTTC. Its protein is CASSSLGLAVVEQYF.

This clone has only one observation. J is TRBJ2-3 and V is TRBV18; 7 nucleotides agree with TRBD1. Looked up from germline, CDR1 is KGHSH and CDR2 is LQKENI. V gave up 7 bases and J gave up 6 bases; unmatched junction bases: 10. CDR3 length: 14 amino acids. The CDR3 coding sequence is TGTGCCAGCTGTAGGACAGGTGGTTTGGATACGCAGTATTTT. It codes for CASCRTGGLDTQYF.

The chain recombines TRBV6-1 with TRBJ2-7, with TRBD2 identical over 7 bases. CDR1 is MNHNS and CDR2 is SASEGT in the germline V gene. This CDR3 is 13 amino acids long. V trimming: 2 bases; J trimming: 5 bases; junction bases outside the gene matches: 3. CDR3 amino acids: CASSESGLNEQYF. Here the CDR3 DNA reads TGTGCCAGCAGTGAATCGGGACTAAACGAGCAGTACTTC.

This chain uses TRBV6-5 with TRBJ1-2; D is undetermined. Germline V CDR1 and CDR2: MNHEY, SVGAGI. V was shortened by 5 bases and J by 2 bases, with 9 bases between the two germline ends. This CDR3 comprises 13 residues. For the CDR3, the DNA is TGTGCCAGCAGTACCCGGGAGAACTATGGCTACACCTTC. It translates to CASSTRENYGYTF.

J is TRBJ2-7 and V is TRBV19, with 10 nucleotides matching TRBD1. Trimming removed 5 bases from V and 0 bases from J; junction bases left unmatched: 10. The CDR3 covers 17 residues. Germline V gives CDR1 LNHDA, CDR2 SQIVND (reference sequence). This CDR3 is CASSRSVGQGSSYEQYF. CDR3 sequence (DNA): TGTGCCAGTAGTCGGTCCGTGGGACAGGGGAGCTCCTACGAGCAGTACTTC.

This clone occurred once. This sequence joins TRBV28 and TRBJ1-2, with 7 bases lining up with TRBD1. Germline trimming cut 4 bases from V and 3 bases from J; bases unmatched to any gene: 5. CDR1 and CDR2 (germline): MDHEN, SYDVKM. The CDR3 has 14 amino acids. CDR3 sequence reads: CASSSAGTDYGYTF. CDR3 nucleotides: TGTGCCAGCAGTTCCGCCGGGACAGACTATGGCTACACCTTC.

The chain combines TRBV4-3 with TRBJ1-4, with TRBD1 as a possible D gene (5 bases). The CDR3 consists of 15 residues. Germline V gene data show CDR1 as LGHNA and CDR2 as YSLEER. V was clipped by 1 base and J by 7 bases, with 13 bases between them. The CDR3 is CASSQGGGAGEKLFF. CDR3 nucleotides: TGCGCCAGCAGCCAAGGAGGCGGGGCCGGTGAAAAACTGTTTTTT.

The J gene is TRBJ2-2, the V gene TRBV6-1, with 7 positions matching TRBD1. Germline loops: CDR1 MNHNS, CDR2 SASEGT. This CDR3 region has 14 residues. The ends lost 5 bases at V and 1 base at J; junction bases unmatched: 1. The DNA for the CDR3 is TGTGCCAGCAGTTGGACAGGGAACACCGGGGAGCTGTTTTTT. The encoded protein is CASSWTGNTGELFF.

The chain is built from TRBV19 and TRBJ2-7; 7 nucleotides agree with TRBD1. This CDR3 spans 15 amino acids. The V segment lost 6 bases and the J segment 6 bases; nucleotides outside the gene matches: 14. The V gene's germline CDR1 is LNHDA and CDR2 SQIVND (reference sequence). CDR3 sequence: CASSKLGLPGGEQYF. For the CDR3, the DNA is TGTGCCAGTAGCAAATTGGGCCTACCAGGGGGCGAGCAGTACTTC.

About this clone: Other DNA sequences from this sample encode an identical CDR3 as well. This chain joins TRBV13 and TRBJ2-5, with 9 positions matching TRBD2. With 4 bases clipped from V and 8 bases from J, the junction kept 14 bases outside the gene matches. CDR3 length equals 16 residues. The germline V gene has CDR1 PRHDT and CDR2 FYEKMQ (reference sequence). The CDR3 reads CASSSLGLAGRETQYF. The CDR3 DNA follows: TGTGCCAGCAGCTCCTTGGGGCTAGCGGGACGGGAAACCCAGTACTTC. The complete variable domain, with remaining parts taken from reference TRBV13 and TRBJ2-5, reads AAGVIQSPRHLIKEKRETATLKCYPIPRHDTVYWYQQGPGQDPQFLISFYEKMQSDKGSIPDRFSAQQFSDYHSELNMSSLELGDSALYFCASSSLGLAGRETQYFGPGTRLLVL.

About this clone itself: A junction end diverges from the germline sequence, so it may reflect a read error. This rearrangement joins TRBV4-3 to TRBJ2-5; D not resolved. The germline gives CDR1 LGHNA, CDR2 YSLEER. This CDR3 contains 14 residues. The CDR3 DNA sequence: TGCGCCAGCAGCCAAGCGGTATTAGACGGCCCCGCGGACTTC. It yields the protein CASSQAVLDGPADF.

The rearrangement joins TRBV6-6 to TRBJ1-1; unclear D gene. Looked up from germline, CDR1 is MNHNY and CDR2 is SVGAGI (reference sequence). The CDR3 covers 13 residues. The V gene lost 6 bases and the J gene lost 6 bases, with 14 bases spanning the gap. The CDR3 nucleotides read TGTGCCAGCAGCCCCAGGATTGGTTCTGAAGCTTTCTTT. Translating gives CASSPRIGSEAFF.

V usage is TRBV27 and J usage is TRBJ2-2, with D unresolved. V shed 4 bases and J shed 3 bases, with 3 bases lying between them. Germline CDR1 reads MNHEY; CDR2 reads SMNVEV (reference sequence). The CDR3 has 12 residues. In DNA, the CDR3 is TGTGCCAGCAGTTCCTACACCGGGGAGCTGTTTTTT. Residues: CASSSYTGELFF.

Only a few counts were recorded for this clone. This chain connects TRBV30 to TRBJ2-3; D gene ambiguous. This CDR3 contains 13 residues. Between the trimmed V and J ends, which lost 1 base and 4 bases, there was a span of 9 bases. Per germline, CDR1 GTSNPN and CDR2 SVGIG (reference sequence). In DNA, the CDR3 is TGTGCCTGGAGTGAAAGGAGTTCAGATACGCAGTATTTT. This gives the protein CAWSERSSDTQYF.

The chain uses TRBV4-3 and TRBJ2-3, with unresolved D. The germline V gene encodes CDR1 LGHNA and CDR2 YSLEER. The CDR3 covers 14 residues. With 0 bases removed from V and 3 bases from J, the gap between germline ends came to 7 bases. CDR3: CASSQDTATDTQYF. CDR3 nucleotides: TGCGCCAGCAGCCAAGATACAGCTACAGATACGCAGTATTTT.

J is TRBJ1-1 and V is TRBV7-9; TRBD1 is a possible D gene (5 bases). This CDR3 is built from 13 residues. The germline gives CDR1 SEHNR, CDR2 FQNEAQ (reference sequence). Trimming removed 3 bases at V and 3 bases at J, with 8 bases between. The CDR3 region is CASSFATDTEAFF. The CDR3 nucleotides read TGTGCCAGCAGCTTCGCGACAGACACTGAAGCTTTCTTT.

The V call is TRBV7-9, the J call TRBJ2-5; possibly TRBD1 for D (6 bases). The tail of the sequence fits TRBJ2-7 better, so the J call may be wrong. This CDR3 has 15 residues. Germline V lookup: CDR1 SEHNR, CDR2 FQNEAQ (reference sequence). CDR3 residues: CASSLEGTLSYEQYF. CDR3 bases: TGTGCCAGCAGCTTAGAGGGGACACTCTCCTACGAGCAGTACTTC.

The genes are TRBV5-6 and TRBJ2-7; 8 nucleotides match TRBD2. This CDR3 comprises 15 residues. The J segment lost 9 bases and the V segment lost 1 base, leaving 12 bases of the junction unmatched. Germline V CDR1 and CDR2: SGHDT, YYEEEE. Here the CDR3 DNA reads TGTGCCAGCAGCTTGAGTGGTAGCGGGGTGGTGTGGCAGTACTTC. Its translation is CASSLSGSGVVWQYF.

Only one count was recorded for this clone. As DNA, the CDR3 is TGCGCCAGCAGTGATTCTTATAATTCACCCCTCCACTTT. Its protein is CASSDSYNSPLHF. The chain uses TRBV10-1 and TRBJ1-6; D unclear. Trimming stripped 3 bases from V and 4 bases from J, with 4 bases between. The germline V gene encodes CDR1 WNHNN and CDR2 SYGVQD (reference sequence). CDR3 size: 13 residues.

V usage is TRBV4-2 and J usage is TRBJ1-1; weak D call: TRBD1 (5 bases). The V and J ends lost 9 bases and 1 base respectively, with 15 bases between them. Germline V lookup: CDR1 LGHNA, CDR2 YNFKEQ. The length of the CDR3 is 14 residues. DNA of the CDR3: TGTGCCAGTAAGTACGCGGGGCAGAACACTGAAGCTTTCTTT. Translating gives CASKYAGQNTEAFF.

The chain links TRBV7-8 to TRBJ2-7, with 9 bases identical to TRBD1. Germline V lookup: CDR1 SGHVS, CDR2 FQNEAQ. This CDR3 has 16 amino acids. Trimming took 3 bases from V and 0 from J; bases not matched to a gene: 6. DNA for the CDR3: TGTGCCAGCAGCTTCCCGGGACAGGGCTTCTCCTACGAGCAGTACTTC. Its protein is CASSFPGQGFSYEQYF.

The chain recombines TRBV4-3 with TRBJ2-1; TRBD2 might be the D (6 bases). The CDR3 spans 17 residues. Trimming pared 1 base from V and 4 bases from J, leaving 17 bases between. Germline CDR1 reads LGHNA; CDR2 reads YSLEER. The CDR3 sequence is CASSQGQPGEPYNEQFF. CDR3 coding DNA: TGCGCCAGCAGCCAAGGGCAGCCGGGGGAACCATACAATGAGCAGTTCTTC.